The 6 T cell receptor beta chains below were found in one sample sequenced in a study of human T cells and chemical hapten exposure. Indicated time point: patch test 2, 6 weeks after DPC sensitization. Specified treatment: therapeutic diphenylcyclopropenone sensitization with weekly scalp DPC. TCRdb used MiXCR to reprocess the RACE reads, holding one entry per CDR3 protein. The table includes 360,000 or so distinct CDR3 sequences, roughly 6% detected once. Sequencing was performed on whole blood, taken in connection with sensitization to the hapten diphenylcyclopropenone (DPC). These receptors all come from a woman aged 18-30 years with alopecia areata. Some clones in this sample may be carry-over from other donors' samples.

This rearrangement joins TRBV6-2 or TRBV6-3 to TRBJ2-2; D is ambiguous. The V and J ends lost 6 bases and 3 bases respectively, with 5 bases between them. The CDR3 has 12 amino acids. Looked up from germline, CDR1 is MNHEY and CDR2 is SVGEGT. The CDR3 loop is CASRKHTGELFF. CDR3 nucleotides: TGTGCCAGCAGGAAGCACACCGGGGAGCTGTTTTTT.

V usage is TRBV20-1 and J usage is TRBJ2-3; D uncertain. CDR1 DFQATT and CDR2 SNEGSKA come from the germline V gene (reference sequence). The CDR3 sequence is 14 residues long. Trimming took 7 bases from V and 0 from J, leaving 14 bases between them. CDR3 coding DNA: TGCAGTGTTCCTGGGCTAGTGAGCACAGATACGCAGTATTTT. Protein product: CSVPGLVSTDTQYF.

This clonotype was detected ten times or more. The CDR3, as DNA: TGTGCCATCAGGACTAGCGGGGGGGCCGTTTTGAGTGATACGCAGTATTTT. This codes for CAIRTSGGAVLSDTQYF. The rearrangement uses TRBV10-3 and TRBJ2-3; TRBD2 aligns across 14 bases. This CDR3 region has 17 residues. Trimming removed 6 bases from V and 6 bases from J; junction bases left unmatched: 11. CDR1 ENHRY and CDR2 SYGVKD come from the germline V gene.

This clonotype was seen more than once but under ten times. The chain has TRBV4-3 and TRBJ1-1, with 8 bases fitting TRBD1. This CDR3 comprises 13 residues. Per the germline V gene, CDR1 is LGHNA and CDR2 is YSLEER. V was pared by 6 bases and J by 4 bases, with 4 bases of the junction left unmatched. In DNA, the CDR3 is TGCGCCAGCAGTCGGACAGGGATCACTGAAGCTTTCTTT. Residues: CASSRTGITEAFF.

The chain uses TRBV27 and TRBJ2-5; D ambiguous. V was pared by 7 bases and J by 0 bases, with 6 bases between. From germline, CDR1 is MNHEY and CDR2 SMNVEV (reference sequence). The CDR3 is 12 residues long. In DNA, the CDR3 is TGTGCCAGCACCTCCAACCAAGAGACCCAGTACTTC. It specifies CASTSNQETQYF.

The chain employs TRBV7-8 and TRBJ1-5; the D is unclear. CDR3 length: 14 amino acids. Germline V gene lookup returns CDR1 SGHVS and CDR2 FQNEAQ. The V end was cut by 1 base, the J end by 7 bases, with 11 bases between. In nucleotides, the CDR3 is TGTGCCAGCAGCTTAGGAGGGATGAGGCAGCCCCAGCATTTT. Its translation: CASSLGGMRQPQHF.